This TCR beta chain emerged from a study of blood T cell repertoires in COVID-19. About the study: Samples came from the United States, Italy and Spain, spanning acute and convalescent COVID-19. The analysed material was cDNA or gDNA that came from T cells, B-cell-depleted T cells, or PBMCs.

Trimming removed 3 bases at V and 4 bases at J, with 12 bases between. The CDR3 covers 14 residues. Germline V CDR1 and CDR2: LNHDA, SQIVND (reference sequence). Under the authors' procedure: Researchers report that nucleated cell counts were estimated from reference gene primer amplification. Some clones are missing from TCRdb's copy, which holds only in-frame ones; the method was immunoSEQ multiplex PCR. Clone size and V and J calls were adopted from that table, with D and trimming inferred from the DNA. The data contain about 480,000 clones, roughly 91% of them singletons. The rearrangement uses TRBV19 and TRBJ1-1, with D possibly being TRBD1 (6 bases). Material: peripheral blood. The TCR sequence derives from a woman aged 25 to 45 with acute or convalescent COVID-19. The CDR3 nucleotides are TGTGCCAGTAGTATGGGGGGGGCGAGCACTGAAGCTTTCTTT. As protein: CASSMGGASTEAFF.